A single sample is the source of the 13 T cell receptor beta chains below, sequenced in a study of T cells in localized non-small cell lung cancer. Clones were read by immunoSEQ multiplex PCR, and TCRdb kept only the in-frame ones, dropping some. The sample consists of 820 or so clones, about 30% of them appearing once. Specimen: lung tumor tissue, collected before any cancer treatment. The receptor set was obtained from a male donor older than 55 with stage III lung adenocarcinoma.

This clone counts as large. The CDR3 is CASSLDSGKENEQFF. The CDR3, as DNA: TGTGCCAGCAGCTTAGACAGCGGGAAAGAGAATGAGCAGTTCTTC. The chain carries TRBV11-3 and TRBJ2-1; the match to TRBD2 covers 7 bases. The CDR3 spans 15 residues. J lost 7 bases, V lost 0 bases, and 6 bases had no gene match. Germline V CDR1 and CDR2: SGHNT, YENEEA.

This clone was observed a few times. V and J are TRBV9 and TRBJ1-5; maybe TRBD1 (6 bases). The CDR3 runs 14 residues. Germline V gene sequence: CDR1 SGDLS, CDR2 YYNGEE. Trimming cost V 3 bases and J 6 bases, with 13 bases left between them. The CDR3 coding sequence is TGTGCCAGCAGCGCGCAGGGGAATTTTCAGCCCCAGCATTTT. Encoded protein: CASSAQGNFQPQHF.

This clone was found a few times. V usage is TRBV9 and J usage is TRBJ1-5; D unclear. V lost 9 bases and J lost 3, with 13 bases in between. This CDR3 contains 13 residues. The germline CDR1 and CDR2 sequences are SGDLS and YYNGEE. The CDR3 coding sequence is TGTGCCACCGAGCGGGATTACAATCAGCCCCAGCATTTT. Protein sequence: CATERDYNQPQHF.

V gene TRBV7-2 combines with J gene TRBJ2-7; D is uncertain. This CDR3 comprises 13 residues. Germline values: CDR1 SGHTA, CDR2 FQGNSA. The V end was cut by 4 bases, the J end by 6 bases, with 13 bases between. The CDR3 here is CASSSRRVGEQYF. In DNA form, the CDR3 reads TGTGCCAGCAGCTCCCGAAGGGTCGGCGAGCAGTACTTC.

V and J are TRBV9 and TRBJ2-5; either TRBD1 or TRBD2 may supply D (6 bases each). There are 15 residues in the CDR3. The V and J ends lost 0 bases and 2 bases respectively, with 11 bases between them. Germline V gene data show CDR1 as SGDLS and CDR2 as YYNGEE. DNA for the CDR3: TGTGCCAGCAGCGTAGGAGGGGGGAGGCAAGAGACCCAGTACTTC. It yields the protein CASSVGGGRQETQYF.

By share, this clone ranks as medium-sized. The V gene is TRBV11-3, the J gene TRBJ1-6; weak D call: TRBD1 (6 bases). CDR3 length: 15 residues. The germline gives CDR1 SGHNT, CDR2 YENEEA. With 6 bases removed from V and 6 bases from J, the gap between germline ends came to 15 bases. The CDR3 DNA reads as TGTGCCAGCAGGGGGACTACGGGGGCTAATTCACCCCTCCACTTT. It yields the protein CASRGTTGANSPLHF.

The table lists this clone with a count of one. The chain recombines TRBV18 with TRBJ2-5; a weak D match, TRBD1 (5 bases). With 3 bases removed from V and 5 bases from J, the gap between germline ends came to 16 bases. The CDR3 contains 15 residues. Germline loops: CDR1 KGHSH, CDR2 LQKENI. In DNA, the CDR3 is TGTGCCAGCTCACCCGAAGTAGGAAGGGGTGAGACCCAGTACTTC. Protein product: CASSPEVGRGETQYF.

V usage is TRBV15 and J usage is TRBJ1-5, with D unresolved. The CDR3 covers 16 residues. Germline CDR1 and CDR2: LNHNV and YYDKDF (reference sequence). Trimming left V 0 bases short and J 4 bases short, with 13 bases between. This CDR3 reads CATSRDSWGKNQPQHF. The CDR3 DNA sequence: TGTGCCACCAGCAGAGATAGTTGGGGAAAGAATCAGCCCCAGCATTTT.

This chain connects TRBV10-2 to TRBJ2-2; 9 nucleotides align to TRBD2. The CDR3 has 15 amino acids. V shed 8 bases, J shed 5 bases, and the junction held 9 bases outside the gene matches. Germline CDR1 WSHSY, CDR2 SAAADI. CDR3 in DNA: TGCGCCAGCTTTAGCGGGCGGGGGGGAACCGGGGAGCTGTTTTTT. It codes for CASFSGRGGTGELFF.

This clone was seen more than once but under ten times. CDR3 nucleotides: TGTGCCAGCAGTGAGAAAGGACAGGGGATCTATGGCTACACCTTC. It specifies CASSEKGQGIYGYTF. The genes are TRBV6-7 and TRBJ1-2, with 9 bases fitting TRBD1. TRBV6-7 is placed among ORFs of uncertain function. The CDR3 totals 15 residues. With V trimmed by 5 bases and J by 4 bases, 8 bases remained unmatched.

The rearrangement links TRBV30 to TRBJ1-2; D gene uncertain. V gave up 3 bases and J gave up 3 bases, with 11 bases separating them. The CDR3 extends over 13 amino acids. Germline assignment: CDR1 GTSNPN and CDR2 SVGIG (reference sequence). The CDR3 loop is CAWSLGSYYGYTF. The CDR3 DNA is TGTGCCTGGAGCCTAGGGTCGTACTATGGCTACACCTTC.

V is TRBV30 and J is TRBJ1-1; D gene unclear. The CDR3 runs 11 residues. The germline gives CDR1 GTSNPN, CDR2 SVGIG (reference sequence). Trimming took off 2 bases at V and 7 bases at J, with 8 bases between the two ends. DNA for the CDR3: TGTGCCTGGAGTAGTGGTGGTGAAGCTTTCTTT. Protein: CAWSSGGEAFF.

V usage is TRBV29-1 and J usage is TRBJ1-2, with a weak D call TRBD1 (6 bases). The CDR3 spans 19 residues. Germline-derived CDR1 and CDR2 are SQVTM and ANQGSEA. Trimming cost V 3 bases and J 1 base, with 27 bases left between them. The CDR3 sequence is CSVDRGMGHKVGDNYGYTF. The CDR3, as DNA: TGCAGCGTTGATAGGGGGATGGGGCACAAGGTCGGTGATAACTATGGCTACACCTTC.